Shown below are 4 T cell receptor beta chains from a single sample sequenced in a study of CD8+ T cells in alopecia areata. After isolation, RNA underwent reverse transcription to generate cDNA as the sequencing template. Profiling relied on immunoSEQ multiplex PCR, and the TCRdb table lists in-frame clones only, not all of them. The sample consists of about 250,000 clones, 45% to 70% of them appearing once. Specified treatment: oral pan-JAK inhibitor, 5-10 mg twice daily. The sample was CD4+ T cells sorted from blood, taken at week 52, from a patient treated with tofacitinib. All receptors derive from a human donor with alopecia areata.

The rearrangement uses TRBV25-1 and TRBJ2-1; D not resolved. Germline CDR1 is MGHDK and CDR2 is SYGVNS. Trimming stripped 7 bases from V and 0 bases from J, with 7 bases between. This CDR3 has 13 residues. The CDR3 DNA is TGTGCCAGCACGGACCCCTCCTACAATGAGCAGTTCTTC. Encoded protein: CASTDPSYNEQFF.

This clone was detected only once. This chain connects TRBV27 to TRBJ1-1; D unclear. Germline V gives CDR1 MNHEY, CDR2 SMNVEV (reference sequence). The CDR3 contains 14 residues. V lost 6 bases and J 10 bases, leaving 21 bases between the germline ends. The CDR3 reads CASSLHFPKHSAFF. DNA for the CDR3: TGTGCCAGCAGCCTGCATTTTCCCAAACACTCAGCTTTCTTT.

The chain couples TRBV13 to TRBJ2-7; D is ambiguous. Germline CDR1 PRHDT, CDR2 FYEKMQ (reference sequence). The CDR3 loop spans 15 amino acids. The V gene lost 5 bases and the J gene lost 3 bases, with 17 bases spanning the gap. Here the CDR3 DNA reads TGTGCCAGCAGCCACGGTGTCCTCTCGGGCTACGAGCAGTACTTC. Translated: CASSHGVLSGYEQYF.

This clone showed up many times. V gene TRBV7-9 combines with J gene TRBJ2-3; 8 bases fit TRBD1. CDR3 length equals 15 residues. The germline CDR1 and CDR2 sequences are SEHNR and FQNEAQ (reference sequence). Unmatched junction bases numbered 8, after V lost 5 bases and J lost 4 bases. CDR3 sequence: CASSAGTGRPDTQYF. The CDR3 DNA is TGTGCCAGCAGCGCCGGGACAGGACGACCAGATACGCAGTATTTT.